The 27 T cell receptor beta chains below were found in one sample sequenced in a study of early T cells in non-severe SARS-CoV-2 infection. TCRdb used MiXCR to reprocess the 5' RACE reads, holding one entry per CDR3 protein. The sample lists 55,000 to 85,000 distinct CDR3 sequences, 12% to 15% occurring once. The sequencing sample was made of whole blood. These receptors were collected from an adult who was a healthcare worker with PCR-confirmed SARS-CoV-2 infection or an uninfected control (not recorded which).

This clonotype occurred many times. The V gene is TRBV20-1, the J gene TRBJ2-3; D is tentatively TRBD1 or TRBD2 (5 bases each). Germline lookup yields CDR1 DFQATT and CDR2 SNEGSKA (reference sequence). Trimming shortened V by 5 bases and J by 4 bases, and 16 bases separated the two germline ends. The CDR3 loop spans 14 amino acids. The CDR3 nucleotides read TGCAGTGCTGGGACCTACGAGGCCTCAGATACGCAGTATTTT. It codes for CSAGTYEASDTQYF.

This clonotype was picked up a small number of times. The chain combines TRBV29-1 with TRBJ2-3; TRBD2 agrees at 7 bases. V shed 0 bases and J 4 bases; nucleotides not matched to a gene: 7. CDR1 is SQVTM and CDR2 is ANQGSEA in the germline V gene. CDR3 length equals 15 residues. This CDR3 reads CSVEEMAGVPDTQYF. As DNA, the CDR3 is TGCAGCGTTGAAGAGATGGCGGGGGTCCCAGATACGCAGTATTTT.

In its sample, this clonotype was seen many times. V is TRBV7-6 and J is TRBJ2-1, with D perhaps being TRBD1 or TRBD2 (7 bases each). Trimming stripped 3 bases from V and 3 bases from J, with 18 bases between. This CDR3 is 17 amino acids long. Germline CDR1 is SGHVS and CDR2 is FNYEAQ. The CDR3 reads CASSFSAGGDLYNEQFF. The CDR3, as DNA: TGTGCCAGCAGCTTCTCGGCAGGGGGGGACCTCTACAATGAGCAGTTCTTC.

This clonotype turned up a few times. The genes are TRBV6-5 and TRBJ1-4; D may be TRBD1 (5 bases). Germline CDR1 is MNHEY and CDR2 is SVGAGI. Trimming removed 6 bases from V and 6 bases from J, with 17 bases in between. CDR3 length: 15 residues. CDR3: CASRKQQGKDEKLFF. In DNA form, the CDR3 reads TGTGCCAGCAGAAAACAGCAGGGCAAGGATGAAAAACTGTTTTTT.

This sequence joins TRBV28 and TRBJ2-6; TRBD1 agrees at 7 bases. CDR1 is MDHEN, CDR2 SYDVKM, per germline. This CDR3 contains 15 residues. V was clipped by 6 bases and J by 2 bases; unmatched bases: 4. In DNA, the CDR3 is TGTGCCAGCAGCCTACAGGGGACTGGGGCCAACGTCCTGACTTTC. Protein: CASSLQGTGANVLTF. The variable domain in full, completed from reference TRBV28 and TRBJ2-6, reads DVKVTQSSRYLVKRTGEKVFLECVQDMDHENMFWYRQDPGLGLRLIYFSYDVKMKEKGDIPEGYSVSREKKERFSLILESASTNQTSMYLCASSLQGTGANVLTFGAGSRLTVL.

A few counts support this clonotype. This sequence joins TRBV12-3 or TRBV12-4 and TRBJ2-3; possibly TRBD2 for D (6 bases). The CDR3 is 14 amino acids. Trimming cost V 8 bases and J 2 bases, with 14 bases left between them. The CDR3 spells CASLRREVTDTQYF. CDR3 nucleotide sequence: TGTGCCAGCCTGAGGAGGGAAGTCACAGATACGCAGTATTTT.

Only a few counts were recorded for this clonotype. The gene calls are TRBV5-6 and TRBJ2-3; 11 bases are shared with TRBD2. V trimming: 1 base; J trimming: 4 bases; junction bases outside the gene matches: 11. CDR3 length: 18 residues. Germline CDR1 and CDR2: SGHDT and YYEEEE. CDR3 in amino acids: CASSLTIFISGGADTQYF. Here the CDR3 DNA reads TGTGCCAGCAGCTTGACCATTTTCATTAGCGGGGGGGCAGATACGCAGTATTTT.

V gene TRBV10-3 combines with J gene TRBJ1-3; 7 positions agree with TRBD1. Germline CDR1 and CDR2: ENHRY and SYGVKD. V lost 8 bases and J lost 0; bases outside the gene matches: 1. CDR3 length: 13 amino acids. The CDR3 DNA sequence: TGTGCCATCGGGACAGCCTCTGGAAACACCATATATTTT. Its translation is CAIGTASGNTIYF.

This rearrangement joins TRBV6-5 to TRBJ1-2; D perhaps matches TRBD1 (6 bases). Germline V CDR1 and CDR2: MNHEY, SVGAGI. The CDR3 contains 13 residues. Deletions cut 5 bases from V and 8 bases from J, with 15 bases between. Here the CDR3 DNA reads TGTGCCAGCAGTCCCCCGGTAGGGGGAGGCTACACCTTC. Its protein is CASSPPVGGGYTF.

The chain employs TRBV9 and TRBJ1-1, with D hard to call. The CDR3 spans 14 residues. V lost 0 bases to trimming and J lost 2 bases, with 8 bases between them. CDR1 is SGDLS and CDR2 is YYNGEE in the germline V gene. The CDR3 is CASSVATDNTEAFF. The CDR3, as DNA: TGTGCCAGCAGCGTAGCTACAGACAACACTGAAGCTTTCTTT.

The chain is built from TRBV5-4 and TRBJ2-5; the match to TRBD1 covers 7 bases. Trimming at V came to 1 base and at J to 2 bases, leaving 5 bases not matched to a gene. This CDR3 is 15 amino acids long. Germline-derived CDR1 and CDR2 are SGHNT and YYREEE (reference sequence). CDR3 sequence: CASSLSRGPQETQYF. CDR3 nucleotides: TGTGCCAGCAGCTTGTCAAGGGGGCCGCAAGAGACCCAGTACTTC. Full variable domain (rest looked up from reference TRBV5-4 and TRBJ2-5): ETGVTQSPTHLIKTRGQQVTLRCSSQSGHNTVSWYQQALGQGPQFIFQYYREEENGRGNFPPRFSGLQFPNYSSELNVNALELDDSALYLCASSLSRGPQETQYFGPGTRLLVL.

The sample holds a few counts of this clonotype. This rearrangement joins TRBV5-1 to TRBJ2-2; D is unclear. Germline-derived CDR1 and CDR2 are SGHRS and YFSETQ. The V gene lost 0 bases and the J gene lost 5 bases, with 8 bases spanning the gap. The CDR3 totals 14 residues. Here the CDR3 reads CASSLAWGTGELFF. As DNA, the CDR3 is TGCGCCAGCAGCTTGGCCTGGGGAACCGGGGAGCTGTTTTTT.

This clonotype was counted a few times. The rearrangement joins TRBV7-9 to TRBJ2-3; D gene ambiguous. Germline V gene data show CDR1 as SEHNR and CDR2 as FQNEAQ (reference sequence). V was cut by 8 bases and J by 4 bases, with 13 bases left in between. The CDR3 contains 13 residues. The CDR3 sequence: CASQTSGADTQYF. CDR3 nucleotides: TGTGCCAGCCAAACCTCGGGCGCAGATACGCAGTATTTT.

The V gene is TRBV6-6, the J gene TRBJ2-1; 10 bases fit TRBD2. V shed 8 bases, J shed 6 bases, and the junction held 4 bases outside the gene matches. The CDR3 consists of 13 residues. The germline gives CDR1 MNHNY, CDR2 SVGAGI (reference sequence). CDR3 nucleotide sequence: TGTGCCAGCGGGAGCGGGGGGGTCAATGAGCAGTTCTTC. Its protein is CASGSGGVNEQFF.

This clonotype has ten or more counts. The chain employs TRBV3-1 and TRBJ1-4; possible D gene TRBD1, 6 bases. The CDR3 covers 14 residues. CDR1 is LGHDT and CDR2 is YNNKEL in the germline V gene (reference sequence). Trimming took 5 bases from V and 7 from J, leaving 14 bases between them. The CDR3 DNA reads TGTGCCAGCAGCGCAACAGGGAGGTTTGAAAAACTGTTTTTT. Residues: CASSATGRFEKLFF.

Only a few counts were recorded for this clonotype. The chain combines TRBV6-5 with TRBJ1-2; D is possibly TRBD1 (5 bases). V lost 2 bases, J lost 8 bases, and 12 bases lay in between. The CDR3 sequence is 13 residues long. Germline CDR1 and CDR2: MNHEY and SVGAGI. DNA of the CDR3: TGTGCCAGCAGTTACGGGGGTCGGAAAGGCTACACCTTC. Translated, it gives CASSYGGRKGYTF.

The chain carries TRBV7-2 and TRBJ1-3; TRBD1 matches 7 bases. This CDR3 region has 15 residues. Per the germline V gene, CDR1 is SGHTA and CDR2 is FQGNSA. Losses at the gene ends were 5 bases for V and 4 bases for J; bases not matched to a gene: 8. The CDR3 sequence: CASSAPTGSGNTIYF. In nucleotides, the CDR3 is TGTGCCAGCAGCGCCCCGACAGGGTCCGGAAACACCATATATTTT.

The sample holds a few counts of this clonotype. DNA of the CDR3: TGTGCCAGCAGCTCGTCTCTGGAGCAGTACTTC. It specifies CASSSSLEQYF. V gene TRBV7-2 combines with J gene TRBJ2-7; D unresolved. Per germline, CDR1 SGHTA and CDR2 FQGNSA. The CDR3 has 11 residues. V lost 4 bases, J lost 7 bases, and 8 bases lay in between.

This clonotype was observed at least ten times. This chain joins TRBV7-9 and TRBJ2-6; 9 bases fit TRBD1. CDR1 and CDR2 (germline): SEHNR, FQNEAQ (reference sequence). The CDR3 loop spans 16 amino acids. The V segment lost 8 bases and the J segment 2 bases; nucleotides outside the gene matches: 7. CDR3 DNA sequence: TGTGCCAGCGGCAAGAACAGGGGGCCTGGGGCCAACGTCCTGACTTTC. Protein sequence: CASGKNRGPGANVLTF. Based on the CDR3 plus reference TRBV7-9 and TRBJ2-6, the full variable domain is DTGVSQNPRHKITKRGQNVTFRCDPISEHNRLYWYRQTLGQGPEFLTYFQNEAQLEKSRLLSDRFSAERPKGSFSTLEIQRTEQGDSAMYLCASGKNRGPGANVLTFGAGSRLTVL.

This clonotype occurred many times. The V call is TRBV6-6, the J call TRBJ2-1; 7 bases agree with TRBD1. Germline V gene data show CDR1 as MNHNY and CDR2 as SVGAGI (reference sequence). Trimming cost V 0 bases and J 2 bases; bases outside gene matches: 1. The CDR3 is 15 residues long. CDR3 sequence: CASSYSGTAYNEQFF. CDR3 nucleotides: TGTGCCAGCAGTTACTCCGGGACAGCCTACAATGAGCAGTTCTTC.

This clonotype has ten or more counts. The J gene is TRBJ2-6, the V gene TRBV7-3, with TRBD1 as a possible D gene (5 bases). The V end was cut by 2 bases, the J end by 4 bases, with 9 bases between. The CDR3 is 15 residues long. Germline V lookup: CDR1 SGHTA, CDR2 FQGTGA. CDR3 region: CASSLGAVGANVLTF. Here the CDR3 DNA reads TGTGCCAGCAGCTTAGGGGCTGTCGGGGCCAACGTCCTGACTTTC.

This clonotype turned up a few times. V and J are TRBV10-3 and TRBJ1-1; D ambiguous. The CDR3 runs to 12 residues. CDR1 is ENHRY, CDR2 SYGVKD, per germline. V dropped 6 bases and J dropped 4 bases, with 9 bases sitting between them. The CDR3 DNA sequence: TGTGCCATCAGACAAAGCGGCACTGAAGCTTTCTTT. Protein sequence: CAIRQSGTEAFF.

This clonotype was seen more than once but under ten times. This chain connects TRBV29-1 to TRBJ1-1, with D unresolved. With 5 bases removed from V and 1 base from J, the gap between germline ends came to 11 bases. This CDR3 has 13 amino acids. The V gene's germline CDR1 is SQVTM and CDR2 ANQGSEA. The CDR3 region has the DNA TGCAGCGTTCTTGGGCCTTCGAACACTGAAGCTTTCTTT. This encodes CSVLGPSNTEAFF.

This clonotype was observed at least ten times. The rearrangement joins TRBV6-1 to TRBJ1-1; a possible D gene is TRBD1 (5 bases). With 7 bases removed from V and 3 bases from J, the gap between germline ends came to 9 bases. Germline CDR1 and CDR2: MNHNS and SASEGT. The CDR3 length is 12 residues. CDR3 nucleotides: TGTGCCAGCAATCGGGGGGACACTGAAGCTTTCTTT. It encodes CASNRGDTEAFF.

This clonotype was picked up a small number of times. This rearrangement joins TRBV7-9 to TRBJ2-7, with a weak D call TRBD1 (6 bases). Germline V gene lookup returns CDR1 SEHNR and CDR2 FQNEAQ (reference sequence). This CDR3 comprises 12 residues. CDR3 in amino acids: CEPGHAYYEQYF. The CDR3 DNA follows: TGTGAACCGGGACATGCTTACTACGAGCAGTACTTC.

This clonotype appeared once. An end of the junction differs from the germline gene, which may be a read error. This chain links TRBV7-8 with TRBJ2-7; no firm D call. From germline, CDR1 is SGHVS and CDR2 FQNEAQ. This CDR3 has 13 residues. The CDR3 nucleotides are TGTGCCAGCAGCTTAGTCGGTAAAACACCCTCCTTTTTC. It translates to CASSLVGKTPSFF.

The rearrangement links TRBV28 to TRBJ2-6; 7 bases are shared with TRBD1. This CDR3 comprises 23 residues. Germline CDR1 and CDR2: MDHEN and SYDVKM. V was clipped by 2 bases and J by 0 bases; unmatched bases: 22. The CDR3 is CASSLRRTGARPSYGSGANVLTF. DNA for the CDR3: TGTGCCAGCAGTTTACGTCGGACAGGCGCGCGTCCCAGTTATGGCTCTGGGGCCAACGTCCTGACTTTC.